The clone carrying this TCR beta chain was counted a single time. This sample is drawn from a study of cytomegalovirus exposure and HLA in healthy donors. The PCR employed 60 Vbeta primers together with 13 Jbeta primers. Method: immunoSEQ multiplex PCR; TCRdb's copy keeps in-frame clones and lacks some. The profile covers 150,000 to 200,000 clones, with around 86% appearing a single time and about 1.7% taken by the ten largest. This receptor was taken from a woman between 18 and 29 years old in good health and CMV-seronegative. What was sequenced was PBMCs.

DNA for the CDR3: TGCGCCAGCAGCACGGGGGACGAACGCCATGGCTACACCTTC. Translating gives CASSTGDERHGYTF. The V and J genes are TRBV5-1 and TRBJ1-2, with D maybe TRBD1 (5 bases). This CDR3 spans 14 amino acids. Trimming removed 4 bases from V and 6 bases from J, with 16 bases in between. The germline CDR1 and CDR2 sequences are SGHRS and YFSETQ.